This T cell receptor beta chain comes out of a study of T cell changes during pregnancy in multiple sclerosis. The data were produced by immunoSEQ multiplex PCR, yet TCRdb's version contains in-frame clones alone and is incomplete. In the table there are more than 65,000 clones, approximately 90% of which are singletons. The V end lost 3 bases, the J end lost 5 bases, and 34 bases lay between the germline ends. The germline CDR1 and CDR2 sequences are MDHEN and SYDVKM. The length of the CDR3 is 21 residues. This TCR came from a female donor with multiple sclerosis, enrolled in a pregnancy study. The chain has TRBV28 and TRBJ2-5; a weak D match, TRBD1 (6 bases). The source was CD4+ T cells from peripheral blood mononuclear cells, collected before pregnancy. CDR3 in DNA: TGTGCCAGCAGTTTTAGGGGACATAGAAATAGTTGGTCTGTGTATCCCGAGACCCAGTACTTC. Amino acid sequence: CASSFRGHRNSWSVYPETQYF.